The sequence of this T cell receptor beta chain was determined in a study of persistence of HIV-infected CD4 T cells. An overlapping HIV-1 Gag peptide pool stimulated these cells at about 0.9 ug/peptide/mL. Responding CD4+ T cells were sorted by upregulation of both CD40 ligand and CD69. This CDR3 contains 15 residues. Germline CDR1 and CDR2: SEHNR and FQNEAQ (reference sequence). V gave up 7 bases and J gave up 3 bases; unmatched junction bases: 7. This was the immunoSEQ version 4 assay in survey mode. TCRdb's copy holds only in-frame clones and misses some; the assay was immunoSEQ multiplex PCR. This sample has some 14,000 clones; roughly 66% occur once, and the top ten carry 6.9%. As regards this clone: Its antigen is not known.

Sequenced material: CD4+ T cells sorted from PBMCs after roughly 18-hour stimulation, taken from a patient who received antiretroviral therapy. This chain connects TRBV7-9 to TRBJ2-5; 11 bases are shared with TRBD1. This TCR was recovered from an adult man with HIV who was CMV-seropositive. The CDR3: CASTRGTGGEETQYF. CDR3 DNA sequence: TGTGCCAGCACCCGCGGGACAGGGGGGGAAGAGACCCAGTACTTC.